A selection of T cell receptor beta chains follows, all from one sample in a study of technical replicates of blood from a handful of donors. TCRdb's copy holds only in-frame clones and misses some; the assay was immunoSEQ multiplex PCR. The sample gives tens of thousands of clones, roughly 98% of which show up once; 0.16% is in the top ten. The sample consisted of T cells isolated from PBMCs. These receptors all stem from a human donor in good health. The CDR3 runs from the conserved cysteine through the conserved F or W. Each record gives: J gene, D gene, clone size, CDR3 length, V gene, CDR3 protein, CDR3 DNA. The D gene is left open where the match is weak. The size entry is marked missing in some rows and otherwise reads once, few, many or a size class.

TRBJ2-5	NA	NA	12	TRBV10-1	CAHRGGRETQYF	TGCGCCCACAGGGGGGGTCGAGAGACCCAGTACTTC
TRBJ2-3	TRBD1	NA	14	TRBV29-1	CSIRPGQYTDTQYF	TGCAGCATACGACCGGGACAGTACACAGATACGCAGTATTTT
TRBJ2-5	TRBD2	NA	15	TRBV4-1	CASSQVRGVGETQYF	TGCGCCAGCAGCCAAGTACGGGGGGTCGGGGAGACCCAGTACTTC
TRBJ1-1	NA	once	13	TRBV2	CASRGHRGTEAFF	TGTGCCAGCAGAGGACATCGAGGCACTGAAGCTTTCTTT
TRBJ1-2	NA	NA	14	TRBV29-1	CSVISGFTNYGYTF	TGCAGCGTGATCTCAGGGTTCACTAACTATGGCTACACCTTC
TRBJ2-7	NA	NA	12	TRBV6-5	CASSPGIHEQYF	TGTGCCAGCAGTCCAGGGATCCACGAGCAGTACTTC
TRBJ2-7	NA	NA	14	TRBV6-5	CASTSQGYTYEQYF	TGTGCCAGCACCTCACAGGGTTACACCTACGAGCAGTACTTC
TRBJ2-7	NA	NA	14	TRBV2	CASSGPGALGEQYF	TGTGCCAGCAGTGGTCCCGGAGCCCTGGGTGAGCAGTACTTC
TRBJ2-1	NA	NA	12	TRBV2	CASSDPAGEQFF	TGTGCCAGCAGTGACCCGGCGGGAGAGCAGTTCTTC
TRBJ1-2	TRBD1	NA	15	TRBV28	CASSRTGTGRDGYTF	TGTGCCAGCTCTAGGACCGGGACAGGACGGGATGGCTACACCTTC
TRBJ1-1	TRBD1	NA	14	TRBV7-2	CASSEDRANTEAFF	TGTGCCAGCAGCGAAGACAGGGCGAACACTGAAGCTTTCTTT
TRBJ1-1	TRBD1	NA	17	TRBV30	CAWMGSGRDRKNTEAFF	TGTGCCTGGATGGGTAGTGGCCGGGACAGGAAGAACACTGAAGCTTTCTTT
TRBJ2-1	TRBD1	once	13	TRBV6-5	CASCSGGCREQFF	TGTGCCAGTTGTTCAGGGGGCTGTCGTGAGCAGTTCTTC
TRBJ2-2	TRBD1	NA	14	TRBV2	CASKPGTASGELFF	TGTGCCAGCAAACCCGGGACAGCGAGCGGGGAGCTGTTTTTT
TRBJ2-7	TRBD1	NA	15	TRBV9	CASSEANRGLREQYF	TGTGCCAGCAGCGAAGCCAACAGGGGGCTAAGAGAGCAGTACTTC
TRBJ1-2	NA	NA	13	TRBV6-5	CASKGSGPYGYTF	TGTGCCAGCAAGGGGTCAGGGCCCTATGGCTACACCTTC
TRBJ2-2	NA	NA	14	TRBV5-1	CASSFDMLPGELFF	TGCGCCAGCAGCTTCGACATGCTGCCCGGGGAGCTGTTTTTT
TRBJ2-3	TRBD1	NA	16	TRBV5-1	CASSPRQGKVTDTQYF	TGCGCCAGCAGCCCCAGACAGGGGAAGGTAACAGATACGCAGTATTTT
TRBJ2-7	NA	once	10	TRBV7-9	CASSDGEQYF	TGTGCCAGCAGCGACGGGGAGCAGTACTTC
TRBJ2-2	NA	NA	15	TRBV6-5	CASSSRGGTTGELFF	TGTGCCAGCAGTTCCCGGGGTGGTACCACCGGGGAGCTGTTTTTT
TRBJ2-1	TRBD1	NA	16	TRBV6-1	CASSEVGQGAGNEQFF	TGTGCCAGCAGTGAAGTGGGGCAGGGGGCTGGCAATGAGCAGTTCTTC
TRBJ2-5	TRBD1	NA	18	TRBV27	CASSGDRLGQVAKETQYF	TGTGCCAGCAGTGGGGACAGGCTTGGCCAAGTGGCTAAAGAGACCCAGTACTTC
TRBJ2-4	NA	NA	18	TRBV2	CASSDTVTFRVAKNIQYF	TGTGCCAGCAGTGATACAGTCACGTTCAGAGTAGCCAAAAACATTCAGTACTTC
TRBJ2-1	TRBD2	NA	17	TRBV7-3	CASSPHSLAGHYNEQFF	TGTGCCAGCAGCCCCCATTCCTTAGCGGGGCATTACAATGAGCAGTTCTTC
TRBJ2-2	NA	NA	16	TRBV30	CAWSVMAGWNTGELFF	TGTGCCTGGAGTGTAATGGCAGGGTGGAACACCGGGGAGCTGTTTTTT
TRBJ2-2	NA	NA	16	TRBV5-4	CASSPPGETNTGELFF	TGTGCCAGCAGCCCCCCGGGGGAGACAAACACCGGGGAGCTGTTTTTT
TRBJ2-7	TRBD1	NA	13	TRBV30	CAWSVTGAYEQYF	TGTGCCTGGAGTGTGACAGGGGCCTACGAGCAGTACTTC